This passage covers 23 T cell receptor beta chains from one sample sequenced in a study of T cell responses to AZD1222 COVID-19 vaccine (dated by TCRdb to about 2021). The time point label here, explained by the study, means: about 28 days (+/-7) after the second vaccine dose. Library generation was performed with the immunoSEQ multiplex PCR assay. Sourced from immuneACCESS, this table was stored by TCRdb with only in-frame sequences that have V and J called. A share of the clones is absent; for the studies checked, an unresolved V gene accounts for under half, and the remainder has no known explanation. Across this sample there are roughly 150,000 clones, with 92% seen only once. About 1% of the sample is taken by the ten largest. The sequencing here drew on peripheral blood, taken 28 days after the second AZD1222 dose. The receptor source for this set is an adult who received the AZD1222 COVID-19 vaccine.

This rearrangement joins TRBV7-2 to TRBJ1-2; no reliable D call. V lost 5 bases, J lost 3 bases, and 10 bases lay in between. CDR3 length: 13 amino acids. Per the germline V gene, CDR1 is SGHTA and CDR2 is FQGNSA. CDR3 region: CASSRRADYGYTF. Written as DNA, the CDR3 is TGTGCCAGCAGCCGAAGGGCGGACTATGGCTACACCTTC. Full variable domain (outside the CDR3, taken from reference TRBV7-2 and TRBJ1-2): GAGVSQSPSNKVTEKGKDVELRCDPISGHTALYWYRQSLGQGLEFLIYFQGNSAPDKSGLPSDRFSAERTGGSVSTLTIQRTQQEDSAVYLCASSRRADYGYTFGSGTRLTVV.

This rearrangement joins TRBV3-1 (or the pseudogene TRBV3-2) to TRBJ1-1; D gene ambiguous. V was clipped by 4 bases and J by 4 bases, with 16 bases between them. The germline V gene encodes CDR1 LGHDT and CDR2 YNNKEL (reference sequence). The length of the CDR3 is 15 residues. This CDR3 reads CASSLGWLSGTEAFF. The CDR3 DNA sequence: TGTGCCAGCAGCCTGGGGTGGCTTTCAGGCACTGAAGCTTTCTTT.

The chain is built from TRBV5-1 and TRBJ2-1; TRBD1 agrees at 9 bases. The CDR3 totals 14 residues. The J segment lost 9 bases and the V segment lost 4 bases, leaving 8 bases of the junction unmatched. Germline V gene lookup returns CDR1 SGHRS and CDR2 YFSETQ. CDR3 bases: TGCGCCAGCAGCGACAGGGGGGTTTTCGGTGAGCAGTTCTTC. Its translation is CASSDRGVFGEQFF.

The rearrangement links TRBV3-1 (or the pseudogene TRBV3-2) to TRBJ1-1; a possible D gene is TRBD1 (6 bases). The CDR3 consists of 15 residues. V was clipped by 4 bases and J by 4 bases, with 16 bases between them. Germline V gene data show CDR1 as LGHDT and CDR2 as YNNKEL (reference sequence). The DNA for the CDR3 is TGTGCCAGCAGCCCAGGGGCGGGGGCAAGCACTGAAGCTTTCTTT. Residues: CASSPGAGASTEAFF.

V and J are TRBV2 and TRBJ1-3; D gene uncertain. Germline V lookup: CDR1 SNHLY, CDR2 FYNNEI. The CDR3 contains 15 residues. V lost 3 bases to trimming and J lost 2 bases, with 11 bases between them. The CDR3 is CASSDNNEAGNTIYF. The CDR3 DNA reads as TGTGCCAGCAGTGACAACAACGAAGCTGGAAACACCATATATTTT.

The chain uses TRBV3-1 (or the pseudogene TRBV3-2) and TRBJ1-1, with D unresolved. The V end was cut by 2 bases, the J end by 1 base, with 5 bases between. From germline, CDR1 is LGHDT and CDR2 YNNKEL (reference sequence). The CDR3 runs 13 residues. The CDR3 loop is CASSQNRNTEAFF. CDR3 bases: TGTGCCAGCAGCCAAAACAGGAACACTGAAGCTTTCTTT.

The chain combines TRBV7-6 with TRBJ1-6, with D unresolved. The V end was cut by 3 bases, the J end by 7 bases, with 10 bases between. Germline V gene lookup returns CDR1 SGHVS and CDR2 FNYEAQ. The CDR3 spans 14 residues. This CDR3 is CASSFQPSNSPLHF. The CDR3 bases are TGTGCCAGCAGCTTCCAACCTTCCAATTCACCCCTCCACTTT.

This rearrangement joins TRBV11-2 to TRBJ2-3, with unresolved D. CDR1 SGHAT and CDR2 FQNNGV come from the germline V gene. This CDR3 comprises 13 residues. Trimming cost V 0 bases and J 2 bases, with 3 bases left between them. The CDR3, as DNA: TGTGCCAGCAGCTTAGACACCACAGATACGCAGTATTTT. It translates to CASSLDTTDTQYF.

The chain carries TRBV19 and TRBJ1-2; 8 nucleotides line up with TRBD1. The CDR3 extends over 15 amino acids. V lost 8 bases, J lost 8 bases, and 16 bases stayed unmatched. Germline-derived CDR1 and CDR2 are LNHDA and SQIVND (reference sequence). The CDR3 region has the DNA TGTGCCAGTCGCTCCCCGGGACAGGTAGGACACGGCTACACCTTC. It yields the protein CASRSPGQVGHGYTF.

This rearrangement joins TRBV18 to TRBJ2-1; 7 nucleotides agree with TRBD1. J was trimmed by 4 bases and V by 1 base; bases with no gene match: 7. The CDR3 runs 16 residues. Germline loops: CDR1 KGHSH, CDR2 LQKENI. The CDR3 sequence is CASSPLTKGAYNEQFF. The CDR3 coding sequence is TGTGCCAGCTCACCACTAACTAAGGGGGCATACAATGAGCAGTTCTTC. The full variable domain, rest sourced from reference TRBV18 and TRBJ2-1, is NAGVMQNPRHLVRRRGQEARLRCSPMKGHSHVYWYRQLPEEGLKFMVYLQKENIIDESGMPKERFSAEFPKEGPSILRIQQVVRGDSAAYFCASSPLTKGAYNEQFFGPGTRLTVL.

This chain connects TRBV5-6 to TRBJ2-2; 9 bases line up with TRBD1. Germline V gene sequence: CDR1 SGHDT, CDR2 YYEEEE. CDR3 length: 15 residues. V was pared by 3 bases and J by 6 bases, with 6 bases of the junction left unmatched. CDR3 protein: CASSSVDRGAGELFF. The CDR3 nucleotides are TGTGCCAGCAGCTCGGTCGACAGGGGGGCCGGGGAGCTGTTTTTT.

This clone was seen a single time. J is TRBJ2-2 and V is TRBV10-3; D is unresolved. Germline V CDR1 and CDR2: ENHRY, SYGVKD. The CDR3 is 14 residues long. V dropped 0 bases and J dropped 4 bases, with 6 bases sitting between them. This CDR3 reads CAISESGPTGELFF. CDR3 sequence (DNA): TGTGCCATCAGTGAGTCCGGACCCACCGGGGAGCTGTTTTTT.

The CDR3 DNA sequence: TGTGCCAGCAGCTTGATAGGGCACAGGGAACATATGTGGTATGGCTACACCTTC. Translation gives CASSLIGHREHMWYGYTF. The rearrangement joins TRBV5-6 to TRBJ1-2; possible D gene TRBD1, 6 bases. CDR3 length: 18 amino acids. The germline V gene has CDR1 SGHDT and CDR2 YYEEEE. V lost 1 base and J 5 bases, leaving 24 bases between the germline ends.

The chain is built from TRBV2 and TRBJ1-1; D is uncertain. The length of the CDR3 is 12 residues. Germline V gene sequence: CDR1 SNHLY, CDR2 FYNNEI. V shed 10 bases and J shed 2 bases, with 11 bases lying between them. In nucleotides, the CDR3 is TGTGCCACCAAGGACTCAAACACTGAAGCTTTCTTT. Residues: CATKDSNTEAFF.

This sequence joins TRBV9 and TRBJ2-3, with 10 bases matching TRBD2. Germline values: CDR1 SGDLS, CDR2 YYNGEE. The CDR3 totals 15 residues. V shed 1 base and J 3 bases; nucleotides not matched to a gene: 2. The CDR3 region is CASSVNSGGTDTQYF. CDR3 nucleotides: TGTGCCAGCAGCGTAAATAGCGGGGGGACAGATACGCAGTATTTT.

The rearrangement links TRBV10-3 to TRBJ2-1; D perhaps matches TRBD2 (6 bases). The V end lost 8 bases, the J end lost 10 bases, and 18 bases lay between the germline ends. This CDR3 contains 13 residues. Germline CDR1 ENHRY, CDR2 SYGVKD. In nucleotides, the CDR3 is TGTGCCATCGGGTTAGGAGGGATGGCGGAGCAGTTCTTC. Amino acids: CAIGLGGMAEQFF.

The rearrangement joins TRBV15 to TRBJ2-3; 8 nucleotides agree with TRBD1. The junction had 9 bases not matched to a gene; V was cut back by 2 bases and J by 2 bases. The CDR3 extends over 17 amino acids. The germline V gene has CDR1 LNHNV and CDR2 YYDKDF (reference sequence). The CDR3 is CATSRNTGTGPTDTQYF. DNA for the CDR3: TGTGCCACCAGCAGAAATACCGGGACAGGCCCCACAGATACGCAGTATTTT.

The chain has TRBV15 and TRBJ2-7, with 10 bases fitting TRBD1. Trimming at V came to 3 bases and at J to 6 bases, leaving 8 bases not matched to a gene. The CDR3 sequence is 15 residues long. Germline CDR1 is LNHNV and CDR2 is YYDKDF (reference sequence). The CDR3 protein is CATSRRQGARSEQYF. The CDR3 bases are TGTGCCACCAGCAGGAGACAGGGGGCGCGGTCCGAGCAGTACTTC.

This sequence joins TRBV6-5 and TRBJ1-4; D uncertain. Germline assignment: CDR1 MNHEY and CDR2 SVGAGI. The CDR3 extends over 12 amino acids. V was pared by 8 bases and J by 4 bases, with 8 bases between. CDR3 in amino acids: CASGSYNEKLFF. For the CDR3, the DNA is TGTGCCAGCGGGTCCTATAATGAAAAACTGTTTTTT.

This clone has just one count. The chain recombines TRBV5-5 with TRBJ1-6; D gene unclear. The CDR3 loop spans 13 amino acids. The germline gives CDR1 SGHKS, CDR2 YYEKEE (reference sequence). The V end was cut by 7 bases, the J end by 4 bases, with 9 bases between. CDR3 sequence: CASAPGYNSPLHF. DNA for the CDR3: TGTGCCAGCGCCCCCGGATATAATTCACCCCTCCACTTT.

The chain employs TRBV19 and TRBJ1-5, with D tentatively TRBD1 (5 bases). V lost 5 bases, J lost 4 bases, and 18 bases lay in between. Germline V gene sequence: CDR1 LNHDA, CDR2 SQIVND (reference sequence). The CDR3 runs to 16 residues. DNA of the CDR3: TGTGCCAGTAGTCCTGAAGCAGGGTTCGCGAATCAGCCCCAGCATTTT. As protein: CASSPEAGFANQPQHF.

J is TRBJ2-3 and V is TRBV15, with D perhaps given as TRBD1 or TRBD2 (6 bases each). Trimming pared 1 base from V and 4 bases from J, leaving 12 bases between. The germline gives CDR1 LNHNV, CDR2 YYDKDF (reference sequence). The CDR3 contains 15 residues. CDR3 protein: CATSRGGAESDTQYF. The CDR3 bases are TGTGCCACCAGCAGAGGGGGGGCTGAGTCAGATACGCAGTATTTT. Drawing the rest from reference TRBV15 and TRBJ2-3, the complete variable domain is DAMVIQNPRYQVTQFGKPVTLSCSQTLNHNVMYWYQQKSSQAPKLLFHYYDKDFNNEADTPDNFQSRRPNTSFCFLDIRSPGLGDTAMYLCATSRGGAESDTQYFGPGTRLTVL.

The chain uses TRBV5-1 and TRBJ2-1; possibly TRBD2 for D (6 bases). Germline V gene lookup returns CDR1 SGHRS and CDR2 YFSETQ. V gave up 3 bases and J gave up 3 bases, with 13 bases separating them. The CDR3 is made up of 15 amino acids. CDR3: CASSWGGGNYNEQFF. The CDR3 bases are TGCGCCAGCAGCTGGGGTGGGGGGAACTACAATGAGCAGTTCTTC.